This T cell receptor beta chain was sequenced in a study of blood T cell repertoires in COVID-19. At the level of the study: T cells, B-cell-depleted T cells, or PBMCs provided the cDNA or gDNA that served as material.

TCRdb keeps only in-frame clones here, not all; method: immunoSEQ multiplex PCR. The sample has fewer than 90,000 clones, about four fifths seen once; the top ten hold around 10%. Trimming took 4 bases from V and 1 from J; bases not matched to a gene: 13. In germline, CDR1 is LGHDT, CDR2 YNNKEL (reference sequence). This CDR3 spans 17 amino acids. The clonotype was recovered from a man aged 50-60 years with acute or convalescent COVID-19. Sequenced input: peripheral blood. The chain is built from TRBV3-1 (or the pseudogene TRBV3-2) and TRBJ2-7; 7 positions match TRBD1. Here the CDR3 reads CASSPSSGTAKSYEQYF. The CDR3 DNA is TGTGCCAGCAGCCCTTCCTCGGGGACAGCAAAGTCCTACGAGCAGTACTTC.